These 23 T cell receptor beta chains originate from one sample sequenced in a study of monozygotic twins with inflammatory bowel disease. After re-calling the 5' RACE reads, TCRdb lists one entry per CDR3 protein, DNA absent. This sample's table reports roughly 200,000 distinct CDR3 sequences. Sequenced material: blood. The receptors come from a human donor with ulcerative colitis or Crohn's disease, or a healthy co-twin of an affected twin (not recorded which).

The chain carries TRBV15 and TRBJ1-6; TCRdb outputs TRBD1, but without DNA this stays unchecked. CDR1 and CDR2 from the germline V gene are LNHNV and YYDKDF (reference sequence). This CDR3 has 14 residues. The CDR3 loop is CATSWTGKNSPLHF.

Here the CDR3 reads CASSLGAGGPNQPQHF. The rearrangement uses TRBV5-5 and TRBJ1-5; absent DNA, TCRdb's TRBD1 call cannot be checked. The germline gives CDR1 SGHKS, CDR2 YYEKEE (reference sequence). The CDR3 totals 16 residues.

The chain has TRBV7-2 and TRBJ2-1; TCRdb's D call, TRBD2, is unchecked because there is no DNA. The CDR3 covers 14 residues. Germline loops: CDR1 SGHTA, CDR2 FQGNSA. The chain's CDR3 is CASSLVGGRIEQFF.

The J gene is TRBJ2-7, the V gene TRBV3-1. Looked up from germline, CDR1 is LGHDT and CDR2 is YNNKEL (reference sequence). The CDR3 is 12 residues long. Here the CDR3 reads CASSQDMRGRYF.

The chain combines TRBV6-2 or TRBV6-3 with TRBJ1-1; TCRdb indicates TRBD1, and absent DNA this call remains unverified. The CDR3 consists of 17 residues. In germline, CDR1 is MNHEY, CDR2 SVGEGT. CDR3 protein: CASSYVTGDILHTEAFF.

The rearrangement links TRBV20-1 to TRBJ2-5; the TRBD2 assignment by TCRdb is unverifiable without DNA. Germline V gives CDR1 DFQATT, CDR2 SNEGSKA (reference sequence). The CDR3 length is 15 residues. CDR3 in amino acids: CSARAGSGSSETQYF.

V is TRBV5-1 and J is TRBJ2-1; TCRdb's D gene call, TRBD1, goes unchecked for lack of DNA. Germline CDR1 reads SGHRS; CDR2 reads YFSETQ. The CDR3 extends over 13 amino acids. CDR3 loop: CASSPYPTGTGFF.

V and J are TRBV15 and TRBJ2-5; TCRdb's D gene call, TRBD1, goes unchecked for lack of DNA. CDR1 is LNHNV, CDR2 YYDKDF, per germline (reference sequence). The CDR3 consists of 14 residues. The CDR3 region is CATSRGATGETQYF.

The gene calls are TRBV2 and TRBJ2-2; TCRdb returns TRBD1, unconfirmable since there is no DNA. The length of the CDR3 is 14 residues. The germline gives CDR1 SNHLY, CDR2 FYNNEI. The CDR3 loop reads CASSLGINTGELFF.

The rearrangement uses TRBV5-5 and TRBJ2-5; TCRdb designates TRBD1, a call that cannot be tested without DNA. CDR1 and CDR2 (germline): SGHKS, YYEKEE (reference sequence). The CDR3 spans 15 residues. This CDR3 is CASSLVQGARETQYF.

The rearrangement links TRBV27 to TRBJ1-1; the D call of TRBD1 rests on TCRdb alone, since no DNA is present to check it. The CDR3 covers 15 residues. Germline lookup yields CDR1 MNHEY and CDR2 SMNVEV (reference sequence). CDR3 residues: CASSTPDRGNTEAFF.

The genes are TRBV9 and TRBJ2-2. The germline gives CDR1 SGDLS, CDR2 YYNGEE. This CDR3 region has 14 residues. The CDR3 region is CASSVDSFSGELFF.

The chain has TRBV4-1 and TRBJ2-3; there is no DNA to check the TCRdb D call of TRBD1. The CDR3 has 16 amino acids. CDR1 is MGHRA and CDR2 is YSYEKL in the germline V gene. The chain's CDR3 is CASSLRTPASTDTQYF.

The CDR3 is CSPSATSGSKTQYF. The V gene is TRBV20-1, the J gene TRBJ2-5; TCRdb's assignment of TRBD2 cannot be checked, as there is no DNA. Germline lookup yields CDR1 DFQATT and CDR2 SNEGSKA (reference sequence). CDR3 length: 14 amino acids.

This rearrangement joins TRBV3-1 to TRBJ2-1. CDR3 size: 16 residues. Germline values: CDR1 LGHDT, CDR2 YNNKEL (reference sequence). CDR3: CASSPNVRISYNEQFF.

The rearrangement links TRBV7-9 to TRBJ2-7. The germline CDR1 and CDR2 sequences are SEHNR and FQNEAQ (reference sequence). The length of the CDR3 is 12 residues. The CDR3 reads CASSLGATQQYF.

CDR3 region: CASDGGGGYTF. The chain recombines TRBV6-2 or TRBV6-3 with TRBJ1-2; without DNA, the TCRdb call of TRBD1 cannot be checked. Per the germline V gene, CDR1 is MNHEY and CDR2 is SVGEGT. The CDR3 has 11 amino acids.

This chain joins TRBV4-1 and TRBJ2-6. The CDR3 length is 17 residues. Per germline, CDR1 MGHRA and CDR2 YSYEKL. The CDR3 loop reads CASSQGRSHSGASVLTF.

CDR3 amino acids: CASSPRQGSSGNTIYF. The V and J genes are TRBV12-3 or TRBV12-4 and TRBJ1-3; TCRdb lists TRBD1, though no DNA is available to test this call. The CDR3 is 16 amino acids.

This chain connects TRBV12-3 or TRBV12-4 to TRBJ2-3; TCRdb indicates TRBD1, and absent DNA this call remains unverified. The CDR3 totals 13 residues. The chain's CDR3 is CASRPQGTDTQYF.

The chain links TRBV12-3 or TRBV12-4 to TRBJ2-3; TCRdb indicates TRBD1, and absent DNA this call remains unverified. The CDR3 covers 15 residues. The CDR3 sequence: CASSFSGGGGDTQYF.

The gene calls are TRBV12-3 or TRBV12-4 and TRBJ2-4; the TCRdb call, TRBD1, lacks DNA for checking. The CDR3 length is 16 residues. This chain's CDR3 is CASSLGGEGAGNIQYF.

The CDR3 sequence: CASSPGSENTEAFF. The chain combines TRBV7-9 with TRBJ1-1; TCRdb returns TRBD1, unconfirmable since there is no DNA. Germline V gene sequence: CDR1 SEHNR, CDR2 FQNEAQ (reference sequence). The CDR3 length is 14 residues.